The 6 T cell receptor beta chains presented below share a single source sample, sequenced in a study of T cells after yellow fever vaccination. TCRdb re-derived calls from the 5' RACE reads in MiXCR, one entry per CDR3 protein. The sample includes roughly 160,000 distinct CDR3 sequences, over 7% of them seen just once. Sequenced material: CD8+ T cells sorted from PBMCs, taken 45 days after the yellow fever booster vaccination. These receptors all stem from a man aged 18 to 30 who received the YFV17D yellow fever vaccine.

The CDR3 protein is CASSLGGDNYGYTF. In nucleotides, the CDR3 is TGTGCCAGCAGCTTAGGGGGCGATAACTATGGCTACACCTTC. This chain links TRBV7-9 with TRBJ1-2; possible D gene TRBD1, 5 bases. The CDR3 covers 14 residues. Deletions cut 1 base from V and 1 base from J, with 7 bases between. Germline V gene lookup returns CDR1 SEHNR and CDR2 FQNEAQ (reference sequence).

V gene TRBV4-3 combines with J gene TRBJ2-7; possibly TRBD2 for D (6 bases). Trimming removed 0 bases from V and 0 bases from J, with 9 bases in between. The CDR3 is 15 amino acids. Germline-derived CDR1 and CDR2 are LGHNA and YSLEER. Here the CDR3 DNA reads TGCGCCAGCAGCCAAGATCGGGGGTTCTCCTACGAGCAGTACTTC. Encoded protein: CASSQDRGFSYEQYF.

The CDR3: CASSSTRQTYGYTF. The CDR3 nucleotides are TGTGCCAGCAGCTCCACCAGACAGACCTATGGCTACACCTTC. The V call is TRBV12-3 or TRBV12-4, the J call TRBJ1-2, with a possible D match to TRBD1 (5 bases). The CDR3 has 14 amino acids. The V end was cut by 6 bases, the J end by 4 bases, with 15 bases between.

This chain uses TRBV29-1 with TRBJ1-2, with D unresolved. This CDR3 is 12 amino acids long. Germline V gene sequence: CDR1 SQVTM, CDR2 ANQGSEA. With 4 bases removed from V and 8 bases from J, the gap between germline ends came to 14 bases. CDR3 sequence reads: CSVVRPLRGYTF. CDR3 DNA sequence: TGCAGCGTTGTGCGGCCCTTGAGAGGCTACACCTTC.

The rearrangement uses TRBV27 and TRBJ1-1; tentatively, D is TRBD1 (5 bases). This CDR3 spans 13 amino acids. The germline V gene has CDR1 MNHEY and CDR2 SMNVEV (reference sequence). V gave up 8 bases and J gave up 6 bases, with 16 bases separating them. CDR3 in DNA: TGTGCCAGCCGGGACCAAGGGTTACCTGAAGCTTTCTTT. This translates into CASRDQGLPEAFF.

The chain links TRBV7-2 to TRBJ1-2, with D maybe TRBD1 (5 bases). This CDR3 spans 18 amino acids. V was cut by 1 base and J by 4 bases, with 22 bases left in between. CDR1 is SGHTA and CDR2 is FQGNSA in the germline V gene. Here the CDR3 DNA reads TGTGCCAGCAGCTTAGTCCCTCCCGGACATTGGGGGGGCTATGGCTACACCTTC. The encoded protein is CASSLVPPGHWGGYGYTF.